This TCR beta chain was profiled in a study of CD8 T cells in Susac syndrome. Trimming cost V 6 bases and J 11 bases, with 20 bases left between them. This CDR3 contains 13 residues. CDR1 and CDR2 from the germline V gene are DFQATT and SNEGSKA (reference sequence). The CD8+ and CD4+ T cells were isolated magnetically using a negative isolation approach, whereas the TEMRA cells were enriched by FACS. Random hexamers were used to reverse transcribe the RNA input (about 0.5 to 1 ug). Across 54 Vbeta and 13 Jbeta, TCR beta CDR3 was amplified with immunoSEQ multiplex PCR. Using its own MiXCR run on the immunoSEQ multiplex PCR reads, TCRdb lists one record per CDR3 protein. The sample carries under 150,000 distinct CDR3 sequences, 65% to 90% recorded once. This clonotype has a handful of counts.

Sequenced material: CD8+ T cells from PBMCs. The chain has TRBV20-1 and TRBJ2-1; D unresolved. The clonotype originates from a human donor with multiple sclerosis. This CDR3 reads CSARDLRAPQQFF. The CDR3 nucleotides read TGCAGTGCCCGAGATTTACGAGCCCCGCAGCAGTTCTTC.